This T cell receptor (beta chain) was retrieved from a study of shared clonotypes between healthy human individuals. For every subset, genomic DNA was evenly distributed across several immunoSEQ plates. Using immunoSEQ multiplex PCR, the repertoire was profiled, and TCRdb retains in-frame clones only, with some absent. This repertoire shows around 1.9 million clones, roughly 91% found once; its top ten account for around 1.7%. Positive CCR7 selection of CD45RO-negative cells yielded the naive CD8 cells, and terminally differentiated effector memory CD45RA+ cells were excluded. Concerning this clone itself: Its cognate antigen is unknown.

Germline CDR1 is SGHRS and CDR2 is YFSETQ. V gave up 3 bases and J gave up 2 bases, with 9 bases separating them. The CDR3 runs to 13 residues. General observations from the study: Larger estimated richness was generally recorded for naive subsets relative to memory subsets.

The sequence was collected from a man between 18 and 29 years old in good health. Some clones in this sample may be carry-over from other donors' samples. V usage is TRBV5-1 and J usage is TRBJ2-7; D uncertain. What was sequenced was naive CD8+ T cells from PBMCs. CDR3 coding DNA: TGCGCCAGCAGCTGGATGGGGACCTACGAGCAGTACTTC. Translation gives CASSWMGTYEQYF.